The clone carrying this T cell receptor beta chain has a count of ten or more. Its antigen is as yet unknown. The CDR3 covers 16 residues. V was pared by 0 bases and J by 9 bases, with 9 bases of the junction left unmatched. In germline, CDR1 is LGHNA, CDR2 YSLEER. This entry belongs to a study of CD8+CD57+ T cells in acquired aplastic anemia. For CDR3 and TCR beta VDJ profiling, genomic DNA was the template used. TCRdb analysed the reads with MiXCR anew, one entry per CDR3 protein. The data contain around 200,000 distinct CDR3 sequences, over 60% of them singletons. Findings of the study overall: Comparison of patients with controls identified about 27 shared CD8+ CDR3 sequences.

This TCR derives from a human donor in good health. The specimen was sorted CD4+, CD8+, or CD8+CD57+ T cells (not recorded which) from PBMCs. This chain joins TRBV4-3 and TRBJ2-1; 9 positions agree with TRBD2. The chain's CDR3 is CASSQESGGFPGEQFF. CDR3 nucleotide sequence: TGCGCCAGCAGCCAAGAGAGCGGGGGGTTCCCCGGTGAGCAGTTCTTC.